Below, 4 T cell receptor beta chains from the same sample are listed, as sequenced in a study of blood T cell repertoires in COVID-19 (dated by TCRdb to 2019 to 2021). Library preparation used the immunoSEQ multiplex PCR assay. In TCRdb, the immuneACCESS table is reduced to in-frame sequences with V and J assigned. These tables do not hold every clone; where another copy was compared, an unresolved V gene accounts for under half, and the others remain unexplained. Here the sample has 180,000 or so clones; about 86% occur a single time. Of the sample, nearly 8.5% is held by the ten largest clones. Material: peripheral blood. These receptors all stem from a man in his 60s with acute or convalescent COVID-19.

This chain links TRBV7-9 with TRBJ2-1; D is uncertain. V was cut by 1 base and J by 5 bases, with 3 bases left in between. CDR1 and CDR2 from the germline V gene are SEHNR and FQNEAQ (reference sequence). The CDR3 spans 12 residues. The DNA for the CDR3 is TGTGCCAGCAGCTTAGTAGACAATGAGCAGTTCTTC. It translates to CASSLVDNEQFF. Drawing the rest from reference TRBV7-9 and TRBJ2-1, the complete variable domain is DTGVSQNPRHKITKRGQNVTFRCDPISEHNRLYWYRQTLGQGPEFLTYFQNEAQLEKSRLLSDRFSAERPKGSFSTLEIQRTEQGDSAMYLCASSLVDNEQFFGPGTRLTVL.

This sequence joins TRBV6-1 and TRBJ1-3; D not resolved. CDR3 length: 15 residues. The germline V gene has CDR1 MNHNS and CDR2 SASEGT. V lost 3 bases and J 0 bases, leaving 9 bases between the germline ends. This CDR3 reads CASSESGFSGNTIYF. The CDR3 DNA reads TGTGCCAGCAGTGAGTCGGGGTTCTCTGGAAACACCATATATTTT.

The chain uses TRBV19 and TRBJ2-1; tentatively, D is TRBD2 (6 bases). Trimming cost V 5 bases and J 8 bases, with 19 bases left between them. The CDR3 loop spans 15 amino acids. CDR1 and CDR2 from the germline V gene are LNHDA and SQIVND (reference sequence). DNA for the CDR3: TGTGCCAGTAGTGTCCGGGCCCCCAGGGAGGATGAGCAGTTCTTC. Amino acid sequence: CASSVRAPREDEQFF. Combining the CDR3 with reference TRBV19 and TRBJ2-1 gives the whole variable domain DGGITQSPKYLFRKEGQNVTLSCEQNLNHDAMYWYRQDPGQGLRLIYYSQIVNDFQKGDIAEGYSVSREKKESFPLTVTSAQKNPTAFYLCASSVRAPREDEQFFGPGTRLTVL.

V and J are TRBV10-1 and TRBJ1-1; the match to TRBD1 covers 8 bases. CDR3 length: 14 amino acids. Germline V lookup: CDR1 WNHNN, CDR2 SYGVQD (reference sequence). V gave up 6 bases and J gave up 1 base; unmatched junction bases: 4. The CDR3 sequence is CASSRGQANTEAFF. The CDR3 DNA sequence: TGCGCCAGCAGCAGGGGACAGGCGAACACTGAAGCTTTCTTT.